This T cell receptor beta chain comes out of a study of Ad26.COV2.S vaccination and SARS-CoV-2 variants. As for treatment: 15 to 20 received Ad26.COV2.S at low or high dose, single or two shots; five or six received placebo; per-sample allocation not given. Following the first vaccine or placebo injection, samples were taken on day 63. In Boston, the donor was an adult between 18-55 years of age. The CDR3 has 16 amino acids. Looked up from germline, CDR1 is KGHSH and CDR2 is LQKENI. V trimming: 1 base; J trimming: 1 base; junction bases outside the gene matches: 4. Profiling relied on immunoSEQ multiplex PCR, and the TCRdb table lists in-frame clones only, not all of them. Here the sample spans some 250,000 clones, roughly 90% being singletons.

Sample: peripheral blood, taken in a trial of Ad26.COV2.S vaccine versus placebo. The J gene is TRBJ2-3, the V gene TRBV18; 8 positions match TRBD2. This TCR came from a person between 18 and 60 years old who received the Ad26.COV2.S COVID-19 vaccine or a placebo. CDR3 DNA: TGTGCCAGCTCACCACTCGCGGGGGGCCGCACAGATACGCAGTATTTT. Amino acid sequence: CASSPLAGGRTDTQYF.